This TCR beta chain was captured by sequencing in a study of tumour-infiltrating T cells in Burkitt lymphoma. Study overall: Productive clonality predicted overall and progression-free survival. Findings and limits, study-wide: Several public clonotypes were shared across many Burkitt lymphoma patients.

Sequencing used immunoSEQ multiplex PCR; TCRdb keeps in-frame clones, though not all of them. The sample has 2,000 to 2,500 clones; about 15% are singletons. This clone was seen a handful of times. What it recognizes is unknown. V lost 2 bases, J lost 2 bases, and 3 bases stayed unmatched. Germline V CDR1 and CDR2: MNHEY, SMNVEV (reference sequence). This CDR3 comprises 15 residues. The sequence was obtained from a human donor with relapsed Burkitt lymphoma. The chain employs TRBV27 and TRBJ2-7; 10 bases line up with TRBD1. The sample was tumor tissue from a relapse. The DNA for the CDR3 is TGTGCCAGCAGTTTAGTGGACAGGGGGACCTACGAGCAGTACTTC. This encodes CASSLVDRGTYEQYF.